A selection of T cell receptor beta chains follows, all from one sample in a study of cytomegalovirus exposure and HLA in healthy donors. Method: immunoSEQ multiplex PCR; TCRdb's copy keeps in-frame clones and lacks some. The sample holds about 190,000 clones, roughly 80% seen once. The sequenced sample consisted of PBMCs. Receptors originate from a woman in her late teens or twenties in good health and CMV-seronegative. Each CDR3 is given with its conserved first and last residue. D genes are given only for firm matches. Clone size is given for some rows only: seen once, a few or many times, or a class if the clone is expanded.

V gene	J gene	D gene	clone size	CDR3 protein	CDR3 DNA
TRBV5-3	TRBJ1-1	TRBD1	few	CARSLGTGITEAFF	TGTGCCAGAAGCTTGGGGACAGGGATCACTGAAGCTTTCTTT
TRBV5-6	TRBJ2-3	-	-	CASSFLPDTQYF	TGTGCCAGCAGCTTTCTTCCAGATACGCAGTATTTT
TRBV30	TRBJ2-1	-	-	CAWIPGLMSNEQFF	TGTGCCTGGATTCCAGGGTTAATGTCGAATGAGCAGTTCTTC
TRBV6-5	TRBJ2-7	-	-	CASSHDGSGYEQYF	TGTGCCAGCAGTCACGACGGGAGTGGCTACGAGCAGTACTTC
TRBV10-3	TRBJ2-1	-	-	CAISRAGPVNEQFF	TGTGCCATCAGCCGAGCAGGCCCGGTCAATGAGCAGTTCTTC
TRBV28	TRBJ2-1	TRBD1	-	CASLPRRTGPYNEQFF	TGTGCCAGCCTCCCGAGAAGGACAGGGCCATACAATGAGCAGTTCTTC
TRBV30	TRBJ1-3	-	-	CAWSVGATGNTIYF	TGTGCCTGGAGTGTGGGGGCAACTGGAAACACCATATATTTT
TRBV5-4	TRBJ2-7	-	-	CASSSPEDAYEQYF	TGTGCCAGCAGCTCGCCTGAAGATGCCTACGAGCAGTACTTC
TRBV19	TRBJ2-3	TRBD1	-	CASGDRGVSDTQYF	TGTGCCAGTGGGGACAGGGGAGTTTCAGATACGCAGTATTTT
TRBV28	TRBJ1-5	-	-	CASSFGGLYSNQPQHF	TGTGCCAGCAGTTTCGGCGGCCTATATAGCAATCAGCCCCAGCATTTT
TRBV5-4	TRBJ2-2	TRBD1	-	CASSLGTGRPTGELFF	TGTGCCAGCAGCTTGGGGACAGGGAGGCCCACCGGGGAGCTGTTTTTT
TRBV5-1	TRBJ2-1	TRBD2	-	CASSLFASGGGSSYNEQFF	TGCGCCAGCAGCTTGTTCGCTAGCGGGGGGGGGAGCTCCTACAATGAGCAGTTCTTC
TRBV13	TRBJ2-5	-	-	CASSLGLLQETQYF	TGTGCCAGCAGCCTGGGACTCCTGCAAGAGACCCAGTACTTC
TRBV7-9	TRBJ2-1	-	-	CASSPRDTYNEQFF	TGTGCCAGCAGCCCCCGGGACACCTACAATGAGCAGTTCTTC
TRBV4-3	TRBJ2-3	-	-	CASSQDWTQEGFEEDTQYF	TGCGCCAGCAGCCAAGATTGGACGCAGGAGGGCTTTGAGGAAGATACGCAGTATTTT
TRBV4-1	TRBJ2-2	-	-	CASSQDYPGYTGELFF	TGCGCCAGCAGCCAAGATTATCCAGGGTACACCGGGGAGCTGTTTTTT
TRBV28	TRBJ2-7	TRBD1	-	CASRHWGQGDYEQYF	TGTGCCAGCAGACATTGGGGACAGGGAGACTACGAGCAGTACTTC
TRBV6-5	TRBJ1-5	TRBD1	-	CASSSQQGTRGPQHF	TGTGCCAGCAGTAGCCAACAGGGGACTAGGGGGCCCCAGCATTTT
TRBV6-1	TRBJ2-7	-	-	CASSQVTSYEQYF	TGTGCCAGCAGCCAGGTTACTTCCTACGAGCAGTACTTC
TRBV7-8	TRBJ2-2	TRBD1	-	CASSFKAGQGIFGELFF	TGTGCCAGCAGCTTCAAGGCGGGACAGGGGATTTTCGGGGAGCTGTTTTTT
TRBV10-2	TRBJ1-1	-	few	CASSDRGRLLNTEAFF	TGCGCCAGCAGTGACCGGGGAAGACTCTTGAACACTGAAGCTTTCTTT
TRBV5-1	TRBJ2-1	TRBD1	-	CASSLTTNRGARIHEQFF	TGCGCCAGCAGCTTGACTACTAACAGGGGAGCTCGGATTCATGAGCAGTTCTTC
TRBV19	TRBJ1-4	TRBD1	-	CASSRDRGVANEKLFF	TGTGCCAGTAGTAGGGACAGGGGGGTGGCTAATGAAAAACTGTTTTTT
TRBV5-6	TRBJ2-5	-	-	CASSLQEGTQYF	TGTGCCAGCAGCTTGCAGGAGGGGACCCAGTACTTC
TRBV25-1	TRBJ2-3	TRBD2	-	CASSDPPSGPRDTQYF	TGTGCCAGCAGTGACCCCCCTAGCGGCCCGAGGGATACGCAGTATTTT
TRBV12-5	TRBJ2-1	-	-	CASGLAQASNEQFF	TGTGCTAGTGGTTTGGCTCAGGCTTCCAATGAGCAGTTCTTC
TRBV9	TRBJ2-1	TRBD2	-	CASSVAASGRPSYNEQFF	TGTGCCAGCAGCGTAGCGGCTAGCGGGAGGCCTTCCTACAATGAGCAGTTCTTC
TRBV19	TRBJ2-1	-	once	CASRTSGSSYNEQFF	TGTGCCAGTAGGACAAGCGGCAGCTCCTACAATGAGCAGTTCTTC
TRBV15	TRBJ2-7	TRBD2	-	CATSRALAENYEQYF	TGTGCCACCAGCAGGGCACTAGCGGAAAACTACGAGCAGTACTTC
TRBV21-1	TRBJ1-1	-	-	CASSTSRVGTEAFF	TGTGCCAGCAGCACGTCCAGGGTGGGGACTGAAGCTTTCTTT
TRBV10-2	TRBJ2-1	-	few	CASTRGNFYNEQFF	TGCGCCAGCACCCGAGGTAACTTCTACAATGAGCAGTTCTTC
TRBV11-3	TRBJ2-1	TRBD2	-	CASSSSSSGTSYNEQFF	TGTGCCAGCAGTTCCAGTAGTAGCGGGACATCCTACAATGAGCAGTTCTTC
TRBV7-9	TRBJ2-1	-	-	CASSGGGGLYNEQFF	TGTGCCAGCAGCGGAGGAGGCGGGCTTTACAATGAGCAGTTCTTC
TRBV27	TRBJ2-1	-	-	CASSLTRINEQFF	TGTGCCAGCAGTTTAACCAGGATCAATGAGCAGTTCTTC
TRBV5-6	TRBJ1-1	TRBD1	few	CASSLGTGLRGTEAFF	TGTGCCAGCAGCTTGGGGACAGGCCTACGGGGCACTGAAGCTTTCTTT
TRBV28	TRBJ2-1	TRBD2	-	CASGRAGSTSGTGQFF	TGTGCCAGCGGCCGGGCCGGTTCGACTAGCGGAACAGGGCAGTTCTTC
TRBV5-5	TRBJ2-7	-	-	CASSWGRAYEQYF	TGTGCCAGCAGCTGGGGCCGGGCCTACGAGCAGTACTTC
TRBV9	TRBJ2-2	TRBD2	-	CASSELPGTSGRAGELFF	TGTGCCAGCAGCGAGCTCCCCGGGACTAGCGGGAGGGCCGGGGAGCTGTTTTTT
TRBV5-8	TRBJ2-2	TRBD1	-	CASSRDRANTGELFF	TGTGCCAGCAGCAGGGACAGGGCGAACACCGGGGAGCTGTTTTTT
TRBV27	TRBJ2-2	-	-	CASSLGTPFTGELFF	TGTGCCAGCAGTTTGGGGACTCCCTTCACCGGGGAGCTGTTTTTT
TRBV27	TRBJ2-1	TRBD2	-	CASRPSGSSYNEQFF	TGTGCCAGCAGACCAAGCGGGAGCTCCTACAATGAGCAGTTCTTC
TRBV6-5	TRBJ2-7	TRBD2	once	CASSLTSTSYEQYF	TGTGCCAGCAGCTTGACTAGCACCAGCTACGAGCAGTACTTC
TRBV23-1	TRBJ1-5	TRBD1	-	CASSRDREKENF	TGCGCCAGCAGTAGGGACAGGGAGAAGGAGAATTTT
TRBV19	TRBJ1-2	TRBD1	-	CASSFRGQGNYGYTF	TGTGCCAGTAGTTTCAGGGGACAGGGGAACTATGGCTACACCTTC
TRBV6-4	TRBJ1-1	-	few	CASSDRAGNTEAFF	TGTGCCAGCAGTGACAGGGCGGGGAACACTGAAGCTTTCTTT
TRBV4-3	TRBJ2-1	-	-	CASSQAPSSSYNEQFF	TGCGCCAGCAGCCAAGCCCCCTCCAGCTCCTACAATGAGCAGTTCTTC
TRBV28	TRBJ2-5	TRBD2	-	CASSGIKTSGRAGTQYF	TGTGCCAGCAGTGGGATTAAGACTAGCGGGAGGGCCGGGACCCAGTACTTC
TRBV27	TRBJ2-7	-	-	CASSSAIRTMPSYEQYF	TGTGCCAGCAGTTCCGCTATCAGGACTATGCCATCCTACGAGCAGTACTTC